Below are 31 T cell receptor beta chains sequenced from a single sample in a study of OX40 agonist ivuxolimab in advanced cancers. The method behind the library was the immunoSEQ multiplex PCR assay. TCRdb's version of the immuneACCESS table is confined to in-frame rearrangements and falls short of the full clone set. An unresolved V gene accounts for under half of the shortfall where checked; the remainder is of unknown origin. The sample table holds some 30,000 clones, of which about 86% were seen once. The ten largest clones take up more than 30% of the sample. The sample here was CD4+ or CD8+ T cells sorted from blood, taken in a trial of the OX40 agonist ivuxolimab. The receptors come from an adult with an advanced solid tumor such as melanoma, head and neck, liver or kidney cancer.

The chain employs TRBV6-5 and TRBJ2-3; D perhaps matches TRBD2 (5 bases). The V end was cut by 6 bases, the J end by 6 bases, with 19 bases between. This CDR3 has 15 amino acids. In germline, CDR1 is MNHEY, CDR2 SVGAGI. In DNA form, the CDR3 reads TGTGCCAGCAGGGGTGGACTCTACCCCAGCGATACGCAGTATTTT. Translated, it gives CASRGGLYPSDTQYF.

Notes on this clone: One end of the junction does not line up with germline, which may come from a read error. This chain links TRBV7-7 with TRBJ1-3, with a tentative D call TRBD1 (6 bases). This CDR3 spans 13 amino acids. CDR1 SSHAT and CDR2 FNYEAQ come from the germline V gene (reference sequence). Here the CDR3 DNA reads TGTGCTAGCAGCCGACAGGTCGGAAACACCATATATTTT. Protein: CASSRQVGNTIYF.

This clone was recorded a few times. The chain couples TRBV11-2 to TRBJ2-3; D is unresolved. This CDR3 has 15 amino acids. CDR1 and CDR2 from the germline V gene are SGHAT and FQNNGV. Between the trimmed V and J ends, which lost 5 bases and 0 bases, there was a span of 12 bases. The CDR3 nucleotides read TGTGCCAGCAGCCTCAGAGCTTCTAGCACAGATACGCAGTATTTT. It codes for CASSLRASSTDTQYF.

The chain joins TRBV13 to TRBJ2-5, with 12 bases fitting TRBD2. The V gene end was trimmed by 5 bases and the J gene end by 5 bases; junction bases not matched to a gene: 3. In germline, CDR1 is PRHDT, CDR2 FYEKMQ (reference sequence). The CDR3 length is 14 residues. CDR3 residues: CASSGGLAGETQYF. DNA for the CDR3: TGTGCCAGCAGCGGGGGACTAGCGGGTGAGACCCAGTACTTC. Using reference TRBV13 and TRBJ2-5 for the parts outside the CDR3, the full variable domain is AAGVIQSPRHLIKEKRETATLKCYPIPRHDTVYWYQQGPGQDPQFLISFYEKMQSDKGSIPDRFSAQQFSDYHSELNMSSLELGDSALYFCASSGGLAGETQYFGPGTRLLVL.

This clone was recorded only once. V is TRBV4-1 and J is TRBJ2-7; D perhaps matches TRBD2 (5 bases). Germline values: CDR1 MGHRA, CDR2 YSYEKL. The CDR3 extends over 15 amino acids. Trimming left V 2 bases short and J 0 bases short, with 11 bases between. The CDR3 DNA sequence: TGCGCCAGCAGCCAATTGGCTGGGAGCTCCTACGAGCAGTACTTC. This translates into CASSQLAGSSYEQYF.

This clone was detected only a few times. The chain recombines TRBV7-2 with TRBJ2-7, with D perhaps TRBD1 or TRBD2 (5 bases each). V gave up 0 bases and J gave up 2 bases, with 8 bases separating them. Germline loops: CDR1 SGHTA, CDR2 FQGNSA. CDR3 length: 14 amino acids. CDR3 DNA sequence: TGTGCCAGCAGCTTAGCGGGACGGACCTACGAGCAGTACTTC. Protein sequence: CASSLAGRTYEQYF.

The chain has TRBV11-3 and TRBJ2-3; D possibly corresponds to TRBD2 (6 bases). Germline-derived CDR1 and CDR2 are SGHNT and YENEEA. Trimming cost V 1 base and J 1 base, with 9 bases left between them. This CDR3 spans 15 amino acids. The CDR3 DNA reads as TGTGCCAGCAGCTTAGGTGGGACTCGCACAGATACGCAGTATTTT. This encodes CASSLGGTRTDTQYF.

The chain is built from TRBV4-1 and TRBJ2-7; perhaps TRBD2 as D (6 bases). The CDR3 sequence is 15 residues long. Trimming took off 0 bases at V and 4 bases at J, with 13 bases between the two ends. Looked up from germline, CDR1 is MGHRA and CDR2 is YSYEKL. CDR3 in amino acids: CASSQDGTSNYEQYF. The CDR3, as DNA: TGCGCCAGCAGCCAAGACGGGACTTCGAATTACGAGCAGTACTTC.

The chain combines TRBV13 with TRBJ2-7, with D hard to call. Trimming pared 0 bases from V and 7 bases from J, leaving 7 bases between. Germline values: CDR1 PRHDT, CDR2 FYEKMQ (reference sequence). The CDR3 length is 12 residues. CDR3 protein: CASSLGLGEQYF. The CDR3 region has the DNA TGTGCCAGCAGCTTAGGCCTGGGGGAGCAGTACTTC.

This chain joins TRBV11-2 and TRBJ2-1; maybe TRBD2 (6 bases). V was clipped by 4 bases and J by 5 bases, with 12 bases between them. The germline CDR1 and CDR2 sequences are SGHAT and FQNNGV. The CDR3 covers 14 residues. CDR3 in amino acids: CASSSLTSHNEQFF. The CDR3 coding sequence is TGTGCCAGCAGCTCATTGACTAGTCACAATGAGCAGTTCTTC.

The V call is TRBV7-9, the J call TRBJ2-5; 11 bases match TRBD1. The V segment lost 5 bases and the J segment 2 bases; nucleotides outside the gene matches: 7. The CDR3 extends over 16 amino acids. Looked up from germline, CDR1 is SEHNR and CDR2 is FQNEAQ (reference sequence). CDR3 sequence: CASSPGQGGLQETQYF. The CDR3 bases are TGTGCCAGCAGCCCGGGACAGGGGGGACTTCAAGAGACCCAGTACTTC.

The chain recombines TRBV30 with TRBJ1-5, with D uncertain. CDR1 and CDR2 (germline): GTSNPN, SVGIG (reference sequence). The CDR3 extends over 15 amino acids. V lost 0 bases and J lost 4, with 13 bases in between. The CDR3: CAWSVDATINQPQHF. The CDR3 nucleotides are TGTGCCTGGAGTGTCGATGCGACCATAAATCAGCCCCAGCATTTT.

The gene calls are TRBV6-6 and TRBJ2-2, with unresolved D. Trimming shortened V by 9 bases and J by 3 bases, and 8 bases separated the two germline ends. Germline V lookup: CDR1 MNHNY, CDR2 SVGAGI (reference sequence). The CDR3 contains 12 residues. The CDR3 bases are TGTGCCAGTCTCGGTGACACCGGGGAGCTGTTTTTT. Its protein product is CASLGDTGELFF.

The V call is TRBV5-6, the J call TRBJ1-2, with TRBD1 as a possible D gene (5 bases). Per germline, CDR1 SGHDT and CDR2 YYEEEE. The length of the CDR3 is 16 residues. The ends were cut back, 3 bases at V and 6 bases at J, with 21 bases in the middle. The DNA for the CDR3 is TGTGCCAGCAGCTCCTACGGGACTCAGTTTCCGAATGGCTACACCTTC. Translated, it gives CASSSYGTQFPNGYTF.

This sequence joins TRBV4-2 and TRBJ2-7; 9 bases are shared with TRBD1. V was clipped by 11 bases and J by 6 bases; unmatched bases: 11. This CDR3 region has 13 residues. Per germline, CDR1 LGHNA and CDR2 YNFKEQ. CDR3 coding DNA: TGTGCCTCCCGGGACAGGGATATGTCCGAGCAGTACTTC. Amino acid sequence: CASRDRDMSEQYF.

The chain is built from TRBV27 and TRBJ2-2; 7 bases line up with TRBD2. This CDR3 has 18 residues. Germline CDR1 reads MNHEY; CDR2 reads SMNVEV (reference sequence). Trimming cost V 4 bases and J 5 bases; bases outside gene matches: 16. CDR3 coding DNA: TGTGCCAGCAGTTCCTCTTCGGGAGGTTTAGGGCGAACCGGGGAGCTGTTTTTT. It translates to CASSSSSGGLGRTGELFF.

This chain's CDR3 is CASSLAWEAGESSYNSPLHF. The DNA of the CDR3 is TGTGCCAGCAGCTTAGCGTGGGAGGCAGGGGAGAGCTCCTATAATTCACCCCTCCACTTT. This chain links TRBV7-8 with TRBJ1-6; possible D gene TRBD1, 6 bases. In germline, CDR1 is SGHVS, CDR2 FQNEAQ. This CDR3 has 20 residues. The V gene lost 0 bases and the J gene lost 0 bases, with 18 bases spanning the gap.

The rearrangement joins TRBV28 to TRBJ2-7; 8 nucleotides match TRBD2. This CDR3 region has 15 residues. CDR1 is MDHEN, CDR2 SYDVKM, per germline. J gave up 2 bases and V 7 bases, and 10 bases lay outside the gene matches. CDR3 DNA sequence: TGTGCCAGCAATCTCCTAGCGGGCCAACCCTACGAGCAGTACTTC. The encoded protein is CASNLLAGQPYEQYF.

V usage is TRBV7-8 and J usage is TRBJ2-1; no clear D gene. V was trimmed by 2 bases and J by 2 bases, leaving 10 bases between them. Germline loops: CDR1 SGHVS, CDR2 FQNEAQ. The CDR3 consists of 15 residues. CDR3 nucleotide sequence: TGTGCCAGCAGCTTAAGTTCCGCCGCCTACAATGAGCAGTTCTTC. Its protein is CASSLSSAAYNEQFF.

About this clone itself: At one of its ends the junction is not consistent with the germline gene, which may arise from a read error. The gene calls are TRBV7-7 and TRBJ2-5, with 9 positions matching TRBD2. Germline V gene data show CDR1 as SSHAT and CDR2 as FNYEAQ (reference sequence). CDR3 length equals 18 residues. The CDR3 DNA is TGTGCTAGCAGCTTAGCGGGGGTTGGCGGGATTGCCCAAGAGACCCAGTACTTC. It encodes CASSLAGVGGIAQETQYF.

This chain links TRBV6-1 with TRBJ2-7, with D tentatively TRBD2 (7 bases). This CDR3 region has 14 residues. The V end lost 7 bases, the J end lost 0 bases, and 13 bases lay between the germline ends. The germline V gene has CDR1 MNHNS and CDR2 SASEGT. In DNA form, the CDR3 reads TGTGCCAGCAAAGGGGGGGCAGCCTCCTACGAGCAGTACTTC. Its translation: CASKGGAASYEQYF.

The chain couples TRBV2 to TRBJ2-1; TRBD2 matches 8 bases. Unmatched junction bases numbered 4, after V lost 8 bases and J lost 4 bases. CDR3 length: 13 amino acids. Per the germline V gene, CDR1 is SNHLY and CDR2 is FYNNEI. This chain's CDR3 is CASERGSYNEQFF. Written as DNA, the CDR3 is TGTGCCAGCGAGCGGGGGAGTTACAATGAGCAGTTCTTC.

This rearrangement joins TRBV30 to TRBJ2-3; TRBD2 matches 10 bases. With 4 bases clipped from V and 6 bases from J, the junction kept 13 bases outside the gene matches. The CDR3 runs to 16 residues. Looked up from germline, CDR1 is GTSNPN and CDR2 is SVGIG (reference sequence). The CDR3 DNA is TGTGCCTGGAACCTAGCGGGAGTAGGGATCGGGGATACGCAGTATTTT. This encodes CAWNLAGVGIGDTQYF. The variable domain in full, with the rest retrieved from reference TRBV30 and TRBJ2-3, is SQTIHQWPATLVQPVGSPLSLECTVEGTSNPNLYWYRQAAGRGLQLLFYSVGIGQISSEVPQNLSASRPQDRQFILSSKKLLLSDSGFYLCAWNLAGVGIGDTQYFGPGTRLTVL.

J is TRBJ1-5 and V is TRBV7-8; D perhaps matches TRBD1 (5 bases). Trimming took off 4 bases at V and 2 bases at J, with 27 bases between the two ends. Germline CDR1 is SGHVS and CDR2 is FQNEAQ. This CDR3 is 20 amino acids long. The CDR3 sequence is CASSSPYLMFGRGRNQPQHF. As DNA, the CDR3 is TGTGCCAGCAGCTCGCCATATTTAATGTTCGGAAGGGGTCGCAATCAGCCCCAGCATTTT.

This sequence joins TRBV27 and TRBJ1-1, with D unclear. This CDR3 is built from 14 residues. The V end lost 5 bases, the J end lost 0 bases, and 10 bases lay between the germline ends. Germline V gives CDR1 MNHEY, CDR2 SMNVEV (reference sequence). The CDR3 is CASSPQLVNTEAFF. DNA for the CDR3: TGTGCCAGCAGTCCCCAATTAGTGAACACTGAAGCTTTCTTT.

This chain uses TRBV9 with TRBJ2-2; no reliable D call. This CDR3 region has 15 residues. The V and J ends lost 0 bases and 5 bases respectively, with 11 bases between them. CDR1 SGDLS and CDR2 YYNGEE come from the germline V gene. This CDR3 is CASSVDSVVTGELFF. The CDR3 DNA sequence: TGTGCCAGCAGCGTAGACAGCGTCGTAACCGGGGAGCTGTTTTTT.

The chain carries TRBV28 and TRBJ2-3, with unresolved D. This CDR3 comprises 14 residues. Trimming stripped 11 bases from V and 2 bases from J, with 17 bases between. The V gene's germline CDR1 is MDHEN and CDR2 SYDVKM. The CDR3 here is CASTQERPTDTQYF. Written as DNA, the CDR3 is TGTGCCTCCACTCAGGAACGGCCCACAGATACGCAGTATTTT.

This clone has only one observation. The CDR3 sequence is CASSIAGTPGTEAFF. In DNA form, the CDR3 reads TGTGCCAGCAGTATAGCCGGGACCCCGGGGACTGAAGCTTTCTTT. This rearrangement joins TRBV27 to TRBJ1-1; TRBD1 is a possible D gene (5 bases). V was clipped by 5 bases and J by 5 bases, with 18 bases between them. This CDR3 has 15 amino acids. CDR1 is MNHEY and CDR2 is SMNVEV in the germline V gene (reference sequence).

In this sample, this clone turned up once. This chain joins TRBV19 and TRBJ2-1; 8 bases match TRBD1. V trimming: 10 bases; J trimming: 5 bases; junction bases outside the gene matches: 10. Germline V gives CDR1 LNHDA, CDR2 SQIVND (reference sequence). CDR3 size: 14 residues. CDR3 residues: CAIADRAGNNEQFF. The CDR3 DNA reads TGTGCCATCGCGGACAGGGCCGGAAACAATGAGCAGTTCTTC.

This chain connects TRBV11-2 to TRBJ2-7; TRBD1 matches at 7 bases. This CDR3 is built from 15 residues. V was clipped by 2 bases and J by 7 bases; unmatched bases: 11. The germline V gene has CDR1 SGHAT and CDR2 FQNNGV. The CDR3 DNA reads TGTGCCAGCAGCTTAAAAGGTTGGGGGACAGAAGAGCAGTACTTC. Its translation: CASSLKGWGTEEQYF.

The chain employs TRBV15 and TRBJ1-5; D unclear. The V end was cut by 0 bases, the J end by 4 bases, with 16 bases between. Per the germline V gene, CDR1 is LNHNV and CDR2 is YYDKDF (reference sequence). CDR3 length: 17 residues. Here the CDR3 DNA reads TGTGCCACCAGCAGAGATCATGTGTCCAGGTATAATCAGCCCCAGCATTTT. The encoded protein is CATSRDHVSRYNQPQHF.